This T cell receptor (beta chain) was profiled in a study of blood T cell repertoires in COVID-19. Study-level information: Material from acute and convalescent COVID-19 was sourced from the United States, Italy and Spain.

Per germline, CDR1 SGHRS and CDR2 YFSETQ. The ends were cut back, 4 bases at V and 4 bases at J, with 12 bases in the middle. There are 14 residues in the CDR3. TCRdb keeps only in-frame clones here, not all; method: immunoSEQ multiplex PCR. The sample has about 270,000 clones; more than 70% are singletons. This clone has just a few counts. Sequencing was performed on peripheral blood. The chain combines TRBV5-1 with TRBJ2-1; D unclear. This receptor was identified in a woman between 50 and 59 years old with acute or convalescent COVID-19. In DNA form, the CDR3 reads TGCGCCAGCAGCAATGACAATAGGTACAATGAGCAGTTCTTC. It encodes CASSNDNRYNEQFF.